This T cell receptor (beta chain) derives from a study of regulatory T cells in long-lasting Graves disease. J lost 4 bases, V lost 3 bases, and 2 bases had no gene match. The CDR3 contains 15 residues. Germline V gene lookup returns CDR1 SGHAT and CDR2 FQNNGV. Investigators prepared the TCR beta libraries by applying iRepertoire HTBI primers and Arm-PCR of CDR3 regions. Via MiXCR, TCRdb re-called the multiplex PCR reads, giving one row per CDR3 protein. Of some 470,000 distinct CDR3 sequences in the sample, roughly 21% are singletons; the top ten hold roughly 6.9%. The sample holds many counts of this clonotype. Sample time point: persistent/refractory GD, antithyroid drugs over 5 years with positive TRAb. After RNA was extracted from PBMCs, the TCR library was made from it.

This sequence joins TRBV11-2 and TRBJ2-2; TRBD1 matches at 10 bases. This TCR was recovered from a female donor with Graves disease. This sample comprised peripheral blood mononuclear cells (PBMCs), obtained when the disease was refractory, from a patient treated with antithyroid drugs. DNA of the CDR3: TGTGCCAGCAGCTTCCGGGACAGGGGCACCGGGGAGCTGTTTTTT. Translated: CASSFRDRGTGELFF.